Below, one T cell receptor (beta chain) is given with its context. Repertoires were generated with immunoSEQ multiplex PCR, while TCRdb's copy carries only in-frame clones and drops some. The sample contains over 110,000 clones, roughly 90% of which appear only once. The data stem from a study of Ad26.COV2.S vaccination and SARS-CoV-2 variants. This sequence originates from a human donor who had recovered from COVID-19. The specimen was peripheral blood, collected after recovery from COVID-19.

CDR3 loop: CASSLAFYRDRLPYEQYF. DNA of the CDR3: TGTGCCAGCAGCTTGGCATTCTATCGGGACAGACTGCCCTACGAGCAGTACTTC. The chain recombines TRBV5-4 with TRBJ2-7; TRBD1 matches at 7 bases. V trimming: 0 bases; J trimming: 2 bases; junction bases outside the gene matches: 14. This CDR3 is 18 amino acids long. CDR1 is SGHNT and CDR2 is YYREEE in the germline V gene (reference sequence).